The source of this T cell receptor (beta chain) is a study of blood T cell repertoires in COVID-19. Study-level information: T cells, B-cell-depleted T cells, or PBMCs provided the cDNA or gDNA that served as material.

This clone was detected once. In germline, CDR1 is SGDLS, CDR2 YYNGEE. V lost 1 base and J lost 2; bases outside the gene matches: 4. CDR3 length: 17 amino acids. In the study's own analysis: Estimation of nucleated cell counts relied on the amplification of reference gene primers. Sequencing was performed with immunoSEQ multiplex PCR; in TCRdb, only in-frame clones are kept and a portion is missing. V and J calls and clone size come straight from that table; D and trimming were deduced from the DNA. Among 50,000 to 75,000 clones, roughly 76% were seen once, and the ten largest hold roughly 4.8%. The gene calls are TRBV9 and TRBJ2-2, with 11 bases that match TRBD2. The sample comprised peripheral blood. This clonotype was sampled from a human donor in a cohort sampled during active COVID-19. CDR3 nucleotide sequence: TGTGCCAGCAGCGTACTAGCGGGGGGTTATAACACCGGGGAGCTGTTTTTT. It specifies CASSVLAGGYNTGELFF. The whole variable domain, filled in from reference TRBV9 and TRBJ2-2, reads DSGVTQTPKHLITATGQRVTLRCSPRSGDLSVYWYQQSLDQGLQFLIQYYNGEERAKGNILERFSAQQFPDLHSELNLSSLELGDSALYFCASSVLAGGYNTGELFFGEGSRLTVL.